This T cell receptor (beta chain) was sequenced for a study of shared clonotypes between healthy human individuals. V was pared by 10 bases and J by 0 bases, with 5 bases of the junction left unmatched. Germline V gene data show CDR1 as MNHEY and CDR2 as SVGAGI. The CDR3 is 13 residues long. The table came from immunoSEQ multiplex PCR; TCRdb's copy has only in-frame clones and leaves some out. The sample has about 2.1 million clones, just over 90% seen once. Terminally differentiated effector memory CD45RA+ cells were excluded by CCR7 positive selection of CD45RO-negative cells. The chain combines TRBV6-5 with TRBJ2-5; TRBD1 matches at 7 bases. The sample consisted of naive CD8+ T cells from PBMCs. The TCR originated in a man younger than 35 in good health. Some clones in this sample may be carry-over from other donors' samples. The CDR3 reads CAIKDRYQETQYF. The CDR3 DNA sequence: TGTGCCATCAAGGACAGGTACCAAGAGACCCAGTACTTC.